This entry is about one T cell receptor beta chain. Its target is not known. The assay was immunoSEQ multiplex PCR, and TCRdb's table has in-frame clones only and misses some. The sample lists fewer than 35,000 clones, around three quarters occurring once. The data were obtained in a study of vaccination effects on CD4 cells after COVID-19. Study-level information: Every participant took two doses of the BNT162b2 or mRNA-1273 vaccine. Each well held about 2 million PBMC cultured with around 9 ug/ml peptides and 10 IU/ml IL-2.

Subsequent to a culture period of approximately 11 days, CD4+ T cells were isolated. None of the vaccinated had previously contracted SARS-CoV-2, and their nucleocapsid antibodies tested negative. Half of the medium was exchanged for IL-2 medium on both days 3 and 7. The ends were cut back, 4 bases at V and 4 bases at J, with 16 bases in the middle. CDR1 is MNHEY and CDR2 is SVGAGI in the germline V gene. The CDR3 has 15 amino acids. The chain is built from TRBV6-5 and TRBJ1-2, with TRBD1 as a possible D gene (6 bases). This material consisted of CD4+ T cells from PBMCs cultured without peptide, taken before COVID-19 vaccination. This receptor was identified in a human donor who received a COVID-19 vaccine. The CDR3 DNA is TGTGCCAGCAGTTTACTAAGGACAGCAGGCTATGGCTACACCTTC. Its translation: CASSLLRTAGYGYTF.